Presented here are 5 T cell receptor beta chains from one specimen sequenced in a study of T cell responses to AZD1222 COVID-19 vaccine. Profiled with immunoSEQ multiplex PCR; TCRdb holds only in-frame clones, not every one. The sample has around 83,000 clones, roughly 82% seen once. Sequences were derived from peripheral blood, sampled on day 0 of AZD1222 vaccination. These receptors were obtained from an adult in good health.

The chain joins TRBV18 to TRBJ1-6; 10 nucleotides align to TRBD1. The junction had 5 bases not matched to a gene; V was cut back by 4 bases and J by 8 bases. CDR3 length: 15 amino acids. The germline V gene encodes CDR1 KGHSH and CDR2 LQKENI. The CDR3 DNA sequence: TGTGCCAGCTCACTTCCCGGGACAGGGGATTCACCCCTCCACTTT. This encodes CASSLPGTGDSPLHF. Variable domain in full (rest from reference TRBV18 and TRBJ1-6): NAGVMQNPRHLVRRRGQEARLRCSPMKGHSHVYWYRQLPEEGLKFMVYLQKENIIDESGMPKERFSAEFPKEGPSILRIQQVVRGDSAAYFCASSLPGTGDSPLHFGNGTRLTVT.

The chain carries TRBV5-1 and TRBJ1-2; D is unclear. Between the trimmed V and J ends, which lost 6 bases and 0 bases, there was a span of 15 bases. Germline CDR1 and CDR2: SGHRS and YFSETQ. The CDR3 is 15 amino acids. The CDR3 spells CASTPFDYANYGYTF. CDR3 coding DNA: TGCGCCAGCACCCCTTTTGACTACGCTAACTATGGCTACACCTTC. Full variable domain (rest looked up from reference TRBV5-1 and TRBJ1-2): KAGVTQTPRYLIKTRGQQVTLSCSPISGHRSVSWYQQTPGQGLQFLFEYFSETQRNKGNFPGRFSGRQFSNSRSEMNVSTLELGDSALYLCASTPFDYANYGYTFGSGTRLTVV.

V is TRBV28 and J is TRBJ2-7; 9 bases match TRBD1. Per germline, CDR1 MDHEN and CDR2 SYDVKM. This CDR3 has 15 amino acids. V was clipped by 6 bases and J by 6 bases; unmatched bases: 12. CDR3 region: CASSQVGDRALEQYF. The CDR3 DNA reads TGTGCCAGCAGCCAGGTAGGGGACAGGGCACTCGAGCAGTACTTC.

The J gene is TRBJ1-5, the V gene TRBV3-1 (or the pseudogene TRBV3-2); possible D gene TRBD1, 6 bases. CDR1 is LGHDT and CDR2 is YNNKEL in the germline V gene (reference sequence). This CDR3 is 16 amino acids long. Trimming removed 0 bases at V and 3 bases at J, with 12 bases between. CDR3 protein: CASSQDSRGNNQPQHF. The CDR3 bases are TGTGCCAGCAGCCAAGATTCCAGGGGAAACAATCAGCCCCAGCATTTT.

The chain carries TRBV20-1 and TRBJ2-4; possible D gene TRBD2, 6 bases. Germline assignment: CDR1 DFQATT and CDR2 SNEGSKA (reference sequence). The CDR3 runs to 11 residues. Deletions cut 6 bases from V and 7 bases from J, with 10 bases between. The CDR3 loop is CSATRGNIQYF. The CDR3 DNA follows: TGCAGTGCCACCCGGGGGAACATTCAGTACTTC.